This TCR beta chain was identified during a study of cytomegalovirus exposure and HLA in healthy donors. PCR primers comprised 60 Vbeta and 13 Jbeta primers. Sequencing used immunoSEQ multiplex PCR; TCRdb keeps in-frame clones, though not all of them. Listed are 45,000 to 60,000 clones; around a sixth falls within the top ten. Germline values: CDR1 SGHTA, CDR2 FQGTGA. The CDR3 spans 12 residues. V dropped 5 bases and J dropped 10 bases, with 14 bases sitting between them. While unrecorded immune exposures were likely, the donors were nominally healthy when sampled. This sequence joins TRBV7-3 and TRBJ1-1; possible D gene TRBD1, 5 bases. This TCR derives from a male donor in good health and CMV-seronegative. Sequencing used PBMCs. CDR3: CASSPGGSRAFF. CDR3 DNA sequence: TGTGCCAGCAGCCCTGGGGGGTCTCGAGCTTTCTTT.